Presented here are 18 T cell receptor beta chains from one specimen sequenced in a study of blood T cell repertoires in COVID-19. TCRdb's copy holds only in-frame clones and misses some; the assay was immunoSEQ multiplex PCR. The sample lists 130,000 or so clones, approximately 89% seen once, with approximately 4% in the top ten. The specimen was peripheral blood. These receptor sequences come from a human donor in a cohort sampled during active COVID-19.

The chain links TRBV7-9 to TRBJ1-5, with 7 bases fitting TRBD1. The CDR3 is made up of 15 amino acids. Germline V gives CDR1 SEHNR, CDR2 FQNEAQ (reference sequence). The junction had 4 bases not matched to a gene; V was cut back by 5 bases and J by 0 bases. The CDR3 bases are TGTGCCAGCAGCGGGGGACAGCGTAGCAATCAGCCCCAGCATTTT. Residues: CASSGGQRSNQPQHF.

Regarding this clone: Relative to the germline gene, one junction end is altered; a read error may explain this. The V call is TRBV6-5, the J call TRBJ2-7; perhaps TRBD1 as D (5 bases). The germline V gene encodes CDR1 MNHEY and CDR2 SVGAGI. The CDR3 contains 13 residues. The CDR3 protein is CASRQVSSYEQCF. The CDR3 DNA reads TGTGCCAGCAGACAGGTCAGCTCCTACGAGCAGTGCTTC.

The gene calls are TRBV15 and TRBJ1-6, with D possibly TRBD1 on 6 matching bases. Trimming took 0 bases from V and 7 from J, leaving 10 bases between them. The CDR3 runs 15 residues. Germline-derived CDR1 and CDR2 are LNHNV and YYDKDF (reference sequence). The CDR3 region has the DNA TGTGCCACCAGCAGAGACGGGGACACCAATTCACCCCTCCACTTT. This translates into CATSRDGDTNSPLHF.

This chain links TRBV14 with TRBJ2-1; D not resolved. Trimming removed 0 bases at V and 2 bases at J, with 14 bases between. Germline V gene sequence: CDR1 SGHDN, CDR2 FVKESK. The CDR3 is made up of 17 amino acids. Here the CDR3 reads CASSQDQRMPPYNEQFF. In DNA, the CDR3 is TGTGCCAGCAGCCAAGATCAGAGGATGCCCCCCTACAATGAGCAGTTCTTC.

The V call is TRBV7-9, the J call TRBJ2-7, with no clear D. The length of the CDR3 is 13 residues. V was clipped by 4 bases and J by 3 bases, with 10 bases between them. Looked up from germline, CDR1 is SEHNR and CDR2 is FQNEAQ (reference sequence). The CDR3 nucleotides read TGTGCCAGCAGCTCCCCTCCGGGCTACGAGCAGTACGTC. The encoded protein is CASSSPPGYEQYV.

The DNA for the CDR3 is TGTGCCAGTCTAAAAGACAGGCTTTATGGCTACACCTTC. This sequence encodes CASLKDRLYGYTF. This sequence joins TRBV19 and TRBJ1-2; weak D call: TRBD1 (6 bases). This CDR3 is built from 13 residues. The germline V gene has CDR1 LNHDA and CDR2 SQIVND (reference sequence). The V gene lost 8 bases and the J gene lost 5 bases, with 15 bases spanning the gap.

The chain couples TRBV9 to TRBJ2-1, with 9 positions matching TRBD2. Germline loops: CDR1 SGDLS, CDR2 YYNGEE. The ends lost 0 bases at V and 9 bases at J; junction bases unmatched: 7. The CDR3 sequence is 15 residues long. Here the CDR3 reads CASSVAAGGHGEQFF. For the CDR3, the DNA is TGTGCCAGCAGCGTAGCAGCGGGGGGTCACGGTGAGCAGTTCTTC.

The genes are TRBV7-2 and TRBJ2-2, with D possibly TRBD1 on 6 matching bases. Germline assignment: CDR1 SGHTA and CDR2 FQGNSA. V gave up 2 bases and J gave up 7 bases, with 11 bases separating them. The CDR3 loop spans 14 amino acids. CDR3 bases: TGTGCCAGCAGCTTACCAGGGGTCGGCGGGGAGCTGTTTTTT. Its protein is CASSLPGVGGELFF.

The V gene is TRBV7-2, the J gene TRBJ1-5; D is uncertain. This CDR3 is 15 amino acids long. Germline CDR1 reads SGHTA; CDR2 reads FQGNSA. The ends were cut back, 7 bases at V and 0 bases at J, with 13 bases in the middle. CDR3 loop: CASTYYGDSNQPQHF. CDR3 sequence (DNA): TGTGCCAGCACCTACTACGGGGATAGCAATCAGCCCCAGCATTTT.

This clone was seen only a few times. The chain is built from TRBV12-3 or TRBV12-4 and TRBJ1-1; weak D call: TRBD1 (6 bases). V was clipped by 3 bases and J by 5 bases, with 10 bases between them. The CDR3 totals 13 residues. The DNA of the CDR3 is TGTGCCAGCAGTTTTGCGAGGGGGACTGAAGCTTTCTTT. This translates into CASSFARGTEAFF.

CDR3 sequence reads: CASSAGAGASYNEQFF. The DNA for the CDR3 is TGCGCCAGCAGCGCAGGAGCGGGAGCGTCCTACAATGAGCAGTTCTTC. This chain joins TRBV5-1 and TRBJ2-1; 8 positions agree with TRBD2. This CDR3 is 16 amino acids long. V shed 4 bases, J shed 1 base, and the junction held 7 bases outside the gene matches. Germline CDR1 reads SGHRS; CDR2 reads YFSETQ.

The CDR3 is CASSPRGGRQFF. CDR3 bases: TGTGCCAGCAGTCCACGCGGGGGTAGGCAGTTCTTC. V usage is TRBV6-5 and J usage is TRBJ2-1; TRBD2 aligns across 7 bases. Germline V CDR1 and CDR2: MNHEY, SVGAGI. The V and J ends lost 5 bases and 12 bases, in that order; junction bases with no gene match: 7. The CDR3 length is 12 residues.

The rearrangement joins TRBV4-1 to TRBJ1-5, with 9 bases aligning to TRBD1. Trimming at V came to 0 bases and at J to 5 bases, leaving 11 bases not matched to a gene. The CDR3 extends over 18 amino acids. Germline assignment: CDR1 MGHRA and CDR2 YSYEKL. CDR3 region: CASSQDLGQGRVDQPQHF. The CDR3 nucleotides read TGCGCCAGCAGCCAAGATCTGGGACAGGGTCGGGTGGATCAGCCCCAGCATTTT.

The chain uses TRBV30 and TRBJ1-4; D uncertain. V was clipped by 0 bases and J by 5 bases, with 7 bases between them. CDR3 length: 13 amino acids. The germline V gene encodes CDR1 GTSNPN and CDR2 SVGIG (reference sequence). CDR3 in amino acids: CAWSVAPNEKLFF. The CDR3 DNA reads TGTGCCTGGAGTGTAGCGCCCAATGAAAAACTGTTTTTT.

The J gene is TRBJ2-7, the V gene TRBV6-5; TRBD2 is a possible D gene (7 bases). The V end was cut by 6 bases, the J end by 3 bases, with 9 bases between. There are 12 residues in the CDR3. CDR1 MNHEY and CDR2 SVGAGI come from the germline V gene. The CDR3 coding sequence is TGTGCCAGCAGAAGGGGGGGCTACGAGCAGTACTTC. This encodes CASRRGGYEQYF.

The chain recombines TRBV5-6 with TRBJ2-3, with D unclear. V was shortened by 1 base and J by 2 bases, with 17 bases between the two germline ends. The CDR3 totals 17 residues. CDR1 is SGHDT, CDR2 YYEEEE, per germline. The CDR3, as DNA: TGTGCCAGCAGCTTGATCGGTCCGCACTCTGTCACAGATACGCAGTATTTT. This translates into CASSLIGPHSVTDTQYF. The whole variable domain, filled in from reference TRBV5-6 and TRBJ2-3, reads DAGVTQSPTHLIKTRGQQVTLRCSPKSGHDTVSWYQQALGQGPQFIFQYYEEEERQRGNFPDRFSGHQFPNYSSELNVNALLLGDSALYLCASSLIGPHSVTDTQYFGPGTRLTVL.

CDR3 bases: TGTGCCAGCAGTGTCGACAGGGTGAACACTGAAGCTTTCTTT. The encoded protein is CASSVDRVNTEAFF. The rearrangement links TRBV7-8 to TRBJ1-1; TRBD1 matches 7 bases. Germline CDR1 and CDR2: SGHVS and FQNEAQ. With V trimmed by 6 bases and J by 0 bases, 4 bases remained unmatched. This CDR3 is 14 amino acids long.

The V and J genes are TRBV5-1 and TRBJ2-2; weak D call: TRBD2 (6 bases). The CDR3 has 16 amino acids. V dropped 5 bases and J dropped 2 bases, with 16 bases sitting between them. Germline V gene sequence: CDR1 SGHRS, CDR2 YFSETQ. CDR3 DNA: TGCGCCAGCAGTTTGTTGGCTAGCGCTAACACCGGGGAGCTGTTTTTT. Residues: CASSLLASANTGELFF. The entire variable domain, with the rest obtained from reference TRBV5-1 and TRBJ2-2, is as follows: KAGVTQTPRYLIKTRGQQVTLSCSPISGHRSVSWYQQTPGQGLQFLFEYFSETQRNKGNFPGRFSGRQFSNSRSEMNVSTLELGDSALYLCASSLLASANTGELFFGEGSRLTVL.